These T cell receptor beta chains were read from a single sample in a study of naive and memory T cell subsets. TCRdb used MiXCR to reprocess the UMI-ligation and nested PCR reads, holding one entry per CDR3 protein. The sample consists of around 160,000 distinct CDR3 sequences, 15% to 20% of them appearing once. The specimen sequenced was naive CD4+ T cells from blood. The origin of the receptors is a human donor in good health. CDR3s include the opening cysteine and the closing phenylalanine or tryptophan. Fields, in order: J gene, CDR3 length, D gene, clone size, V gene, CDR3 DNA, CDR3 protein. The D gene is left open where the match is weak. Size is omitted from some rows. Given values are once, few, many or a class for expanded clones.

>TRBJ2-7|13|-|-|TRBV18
TGTGCCAGCTCACTGTCCGAGACCTACGAGCAGTACTTC
CASSLSETYEQYF
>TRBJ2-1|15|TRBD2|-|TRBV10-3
TGTGCCATCAGTGTTACTAGCGGGAGCCCGGATGAGCAGTTCTTC
CAISVTSGSPDEQFF
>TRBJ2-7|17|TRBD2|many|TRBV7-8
TGTGCCAGCAGCTTGTTCCCGGGACTAGAACACTCCTACGAGCAGTACTTC
CASSLFPGLEHSYEQYF
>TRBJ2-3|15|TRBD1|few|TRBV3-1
TGTGCCAGCAGCCCCCGGGACAGGGTAGGAGATACGCAGTATTTT
CASSPRDRVGDTQYF
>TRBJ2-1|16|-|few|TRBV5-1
TGCGCCAGCAGCTTGTTGGGGGCGACGAACTACAATGAGCAGTTCTTC
CASSLLGATNYNEQFF
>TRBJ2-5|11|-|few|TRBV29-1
TGCAGCGTTGAACTCCTAGAGACCCAGTACTTC
CSVELLETQYF
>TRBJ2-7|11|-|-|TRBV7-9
TGTGCCAGCAGCCGCGTTAACGAGCAGTACTTC
CASSRVNEQYF
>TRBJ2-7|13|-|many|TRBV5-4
TGTGCCAGCAGCCCGGGGGTAAGAGTCGAGCAGTACTTC
CASSPGVRVEQYF
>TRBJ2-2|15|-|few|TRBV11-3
TGTGCCAGCAGCTCCCGGACGCTGAACACCGGGGAGCTGTTTTTT
CASSSRTLNTGELFF
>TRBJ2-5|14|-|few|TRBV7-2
TGTGCCAGCAGCTTAAGGGAAGAGGGGGTGACCCAGTACTTC
CASSLREEGVTQYF
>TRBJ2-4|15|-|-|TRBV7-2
TGTGCCAGCAGCCCGAGGCGGCCCATCGAGGACATTCAGTACTTC
CASSPRRPIEDIQYF
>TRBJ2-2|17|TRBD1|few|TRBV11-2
TGTGCCAGCAGTCAGCGCAGGGGGCTGAGGAACACCGGGGAGCTGTTTTTT
CASSQRRGLRNTGELFF
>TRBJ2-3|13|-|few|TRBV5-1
TGCGCCAGCAGCTTGGACAGGGCGGGTACGCAGTATTTT
CASSLDRAGTQYF
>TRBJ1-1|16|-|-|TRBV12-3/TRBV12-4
TGTGCCAGCAGTTTACGGGGGGGCGTCTTTCTCCCTGAAGCTTTCTTT
CASSLRGGVFLPEAFF
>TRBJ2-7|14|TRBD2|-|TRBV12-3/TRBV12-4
TGTGCCAGCAGTGTCCGGGGGGGGTCCCACGAGCAGTACTTC
CASSVRGGSHEQYF
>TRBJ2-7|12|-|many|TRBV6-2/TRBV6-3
TGTGCCAGCAGAACCGACAGCTACGAGCAGTACTTC
CASRTDSYEQYF
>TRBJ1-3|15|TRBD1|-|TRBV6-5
TGTGCCAGCAGTTTTGACAGGGACTCTGGAAACACCATATATTTT
CASSFDRDSGNTIYF
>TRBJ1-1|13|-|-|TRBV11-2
TGTGCCAGCAGCTTAAGAGGGGTGGCTGGGGCTTTCTTT
CASSLRGVAGAFF
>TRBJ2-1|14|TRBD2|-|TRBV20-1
TGCAGTGCTGTAGGACTAGCGGGAGTCCTTGAGCAGTTCTTC
CSAVGLAGVLEQFF
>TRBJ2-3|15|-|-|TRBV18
TGTGCCAGCTCACCATTGAGAGCGAGCACAGATACGCAGTATTTT
CASSPLRASTDTQYF
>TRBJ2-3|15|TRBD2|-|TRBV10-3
TGTGCCATCAGGCTAGCGGGAGGTGGCACAGATACGCAGTATTTT
CAIRLAGGGTDTQYF
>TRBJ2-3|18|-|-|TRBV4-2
TGTGCCAGCAGCCAATTTCCCCCTGGCGGGAAAGATCCAGATACGCAGTATTTT
CASSQFPPGGKDPDTQYF
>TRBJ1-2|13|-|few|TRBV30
TGTGCCTGGAGTGTACGAAAGGGACATGGCTACACCTTC
CAWSVRKGHGYTF
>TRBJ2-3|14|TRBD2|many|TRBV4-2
TGTGCCAGCAGCCAAGGACTAGCGGGAGATACGCAGTATTTT
CASSQGLAGDTQYF
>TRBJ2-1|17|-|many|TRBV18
TGTGCCAGCTCACTTCGCTCTGGCCTAGTGGCGTACAATGAGCAGTTCTTC
CASSLRSGLVAYNEQFF
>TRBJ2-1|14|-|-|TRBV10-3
TGTGCCACAGACGCGGAAAGCCCTCCCCATGAGCAGTTCTTC
CATDAESPPHEQFF
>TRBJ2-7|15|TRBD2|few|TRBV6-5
TGTGCCAGCAGCGGACCCGGGACTAGCGAGAACGAGCAGTACTTC
CASSGPGTSENEQYF
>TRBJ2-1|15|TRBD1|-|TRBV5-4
TGTGCCAGCAGCCCAAACTTGGACAGGGTGCATGAGCAGTTCTTC
CASSPNLDRVHEQFF
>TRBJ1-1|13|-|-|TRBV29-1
TGCAGCGCTCAAGGGGCCCTAAACACTGAAGCTTTCTTT
CSAQGALNTEAFF
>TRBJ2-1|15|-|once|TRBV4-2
TGTGCCAGCAGCCAAGTCTGGGCGGGATACAATGAGCAGTTCTTC
CASSQVWAGYNEQFF
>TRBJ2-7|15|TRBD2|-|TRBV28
TGTGCCAGCAGTTTAACTAGCGGGGTCTCCTACGAGCAGTACTTC
CASSLTSGVSYEQYF
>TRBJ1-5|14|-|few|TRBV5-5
TGTGCCAGCAGCTTGGCGGGGGTGGATCAGCCCCAGCATTTT
CASSLAGVDQPQHF
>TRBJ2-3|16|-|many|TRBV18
TGTGCCAGCTCACGAACCCGACTAGGGGGCACAGATACGCAGTATTTT
CASSRTRLGGTDTQYF
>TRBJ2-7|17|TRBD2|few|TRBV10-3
TGTGCCATCAGTGGGGGAGGATTCAGCGGGAGCTCCTACGAGCAGTACTTC
CAISGGGFSGSSYEQYF
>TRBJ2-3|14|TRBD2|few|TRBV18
TGTGCCAGCTCACCTTCTAGCGGGAGAAATACGCAGTATTTT
CASSPSSGRNTQYF
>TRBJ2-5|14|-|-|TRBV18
TGTGCCAACTCACCATCGGGGCGCGGGGAGACCCAGTACTTC
CANSPSGRGETQYF
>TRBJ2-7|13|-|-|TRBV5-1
TGCGCCAGCAGCTTGGGGTTCAACTACGAGCAGTACTTC
CASSLGFNYEQYF
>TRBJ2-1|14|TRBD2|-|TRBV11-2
TGTGCCAGCAGCTTAGAAGGACTAGGAAGGGAGCAGTTCTTC
CASSLEGLGREQFF
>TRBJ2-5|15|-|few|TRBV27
TGTGCCAGCAGCACTTACAGGGAAGGAAAAGAGACCCAGTACTTC
CASSTYREGKETQYF
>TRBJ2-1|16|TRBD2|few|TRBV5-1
TGCGCCAGCAGCTTGGATAGCGGGCCCTCCTACAATGAGCAGTTCTTC
CASSLDSGPSYNEQFF
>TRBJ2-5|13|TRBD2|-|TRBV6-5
TGTGCCAGCAGCGGGGGGTACCAAGAGACCCAGTACTTC
CASSGGYQETQYF
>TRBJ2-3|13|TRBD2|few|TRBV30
TGTGCCTGGACACTAGCGGGAGCAGATACGCAGTATTTT
CAWTLAGADTQYF
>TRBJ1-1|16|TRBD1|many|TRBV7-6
TGTGCCAGCAGCTGGGTCCTCCGGGACAGGCCCCGCGGAGCTTTCTTT
CASSWVLRDRPRGAFF
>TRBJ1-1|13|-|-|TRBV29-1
TGCAGCGTTGAGGGACCATTGAACACTGAAGCTTTCTTT
CSVEGPLNTEAFF
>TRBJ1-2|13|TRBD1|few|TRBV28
TGTGCCAGCAGACATGGACAGGCTTATGGCTACACCTTC
CASRHGQAYGYTF
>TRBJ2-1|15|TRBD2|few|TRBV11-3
TGTGCCAGCAGCTCGGAAGCGACTAGCGGGATCGAGCAGTTCTTC
CASSSEATSGIEQFF
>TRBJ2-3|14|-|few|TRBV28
TGTGCCACCCGTCCGGGAGTCAGCACAGATACGCAGTATTTT
CATRPGVSTDTQYF
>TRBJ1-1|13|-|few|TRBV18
TGTGCCAGCTCACCAGTCATGAACACTGAAGCTTTCTTT
CASSPVMNTEAFF
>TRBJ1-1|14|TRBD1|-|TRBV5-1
TGCGCCAGCAGCGTGGATGGGGACAGGGAGATGGCTTTCTTT
CASSVDGDREMAFF
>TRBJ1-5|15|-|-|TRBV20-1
TGCAGTGCTAGAGATGAAAGTGGGCCCAATCAGCCCCAGCATTTT
CSARDESGPNQPQHF
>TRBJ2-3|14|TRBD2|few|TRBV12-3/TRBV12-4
TGTGCCAGCCGCGCGGGGACTAGCCAGGATACGCAGTATTTT
CASRAGTSQDTQYF
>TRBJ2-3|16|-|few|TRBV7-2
TGTGCCAGCAGCCCACGGTTCGTCAGGGGGGCCGATACGCAGTATTTT
CASSPRFVRGADTQYF
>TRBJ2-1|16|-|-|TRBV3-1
TGTGCCAGCAGCCAAGATCTCCCCGCAGCGGTCAATGAGCAGTTCTTC
CASSQDLPAAVNEQFF
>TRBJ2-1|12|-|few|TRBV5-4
TGTGCCAGCAGCACGATAAGCAATGAGCAGTTCTTC
CASSTISNEQFF
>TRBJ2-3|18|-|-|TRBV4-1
TGCGCCAGCAGCCAAGGGGGACGGATCTGGAAGGAGTTGGGTACGCAGTATTTT
CASSQGGRIWKELGTQYF
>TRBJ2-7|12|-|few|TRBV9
TGTGCCCGTTACTTCTCAGGGGACGAGCAGTACTTC
CARYFSGDEQYF
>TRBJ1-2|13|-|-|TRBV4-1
TGCGCCAGCAGCCCACCTACCTCCTATGGCTACACCTTC
CASSPPTSYGYTF